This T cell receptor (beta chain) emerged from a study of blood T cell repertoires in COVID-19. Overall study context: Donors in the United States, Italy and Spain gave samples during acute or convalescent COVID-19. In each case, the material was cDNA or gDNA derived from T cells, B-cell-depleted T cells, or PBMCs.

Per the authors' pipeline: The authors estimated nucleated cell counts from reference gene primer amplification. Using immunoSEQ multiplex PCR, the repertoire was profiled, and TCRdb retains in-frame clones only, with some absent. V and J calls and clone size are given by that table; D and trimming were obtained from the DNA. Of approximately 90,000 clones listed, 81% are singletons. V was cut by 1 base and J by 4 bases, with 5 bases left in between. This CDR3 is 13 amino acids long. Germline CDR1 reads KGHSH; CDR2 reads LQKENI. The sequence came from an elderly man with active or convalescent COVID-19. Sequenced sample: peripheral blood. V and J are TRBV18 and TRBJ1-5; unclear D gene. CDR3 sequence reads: CASSPLENQPQHF. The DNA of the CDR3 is TGTGCCAGCTCACCACTGGAGAATCAGCCCCAGCATTTT.